One and the same sample provided the 11 T cell receptor beta chains below, sequenced in a study of T cells in Graves' hyperthyroidism and ophthalmopathy. Researchers took RNA transcripts and amplified the TCR beta CDR3 regions from them. HTBI primers drove first-round RT-PCR of the TCR CDR3. TCRdb fed the multiplex PCR reads into MiXCR, producing one record per CDR3 protein. Counted here are 250,000 or so distinct CDR3 sequences, roughly 15% occurring once; the ten biggest clones make up about an eighth. Sequenced: blood. The receptors shown here come from a woman in her thirties or forties with Graves' hyperthyroidism that later progressed to Graves' ophthalmopathy.

This clonotype was counted at least ten times. The chain recombines TRBV7-6 with TRBJ1-5, with D maybe TRBD1 (6 bases). The germline V gene encodes CDR1 SGHVS and CDR2 FNYEAQ. The CDR3 is made up of 14 amino acids. Trimming cost V 0 bases and J 6 bases, with 9 bases left between them. Here the CDR3 reads CASSLAPGAQPQHF. The CDR3 DNA reads as TGTGCCAGCAGCTTAGCTCCAGGGGCTCAGCCCCAGCATTTT.

This clonotype showed up many times. V gene TRBV6-2 or TRBV6-3 combines with J gene TRBJ2-7, with unresolved D. The ends were cut back, 4 bases at V and 0 bases at J, with 10 bases in the middle. Germline values: CDR1 MNHEY, CDR2 SVGEGT. This CDR3 has 14 residues. The DNA for the CDR3 is TGTGCCAGCAGTTGGAACTCATACTCCTACGAGCAGTACTTC. Amino acids: CASSWNSYSYEQYF.

This clonotype showed up many times. V usage is TRBV18 and J usage is TRBJ1-3; no firm D call. The CDR3 totals 15 residues. Trimming took off 2 bases at V and 4 bases at J, with 12 bases between the two ends. The germline V gene encodes CDR1 KGHSH and CDR2 LQKENI. CDR3 sequence reads: CASSPKALGGNTIYF. The CDR3, as DNA: TGTGCCAGCTCACCAAAAGCGTTGGGAGGAAACACCATATATTTT.

This clonotype was recorded at least ten times. The chain carries TRBV7-3 and TRBJ2-3; 9 nucleotides match TRBD2. In germline, CDR1 is SGHTA, CDR2 FQGTGA. V lost 3 bases to trimming and J lost 6 bases; unmatched junction nucleotides: 13. CDR3 length: 17 amino acids. The CDR3 is CASSFGVAGGPFDTQYF. CDR3 coding DNA: TGTGCCAGCAGCTTCGGTGTGGCGGGAGGGCCTTTTGATACGCAGTATTTT.

Concerning this clonotype: This may arise from a read error, as a much more abundant clone is one base away. The V and J genes are TRBV5-6 and TRBJ2-7; 8 bases line up with TRBD2. CDR1 and CDR2 from the germline V gene are SGHDT and YYEEEE. CDR3 length: 15 amino acids. Losses at the gene ends were 4 bases for V and 6 bases for J; bases not matched to a gene: 12. CDR3 bases: TGTGCCAGCAGCCTGCTTCCGGGACTAGTGGGCGAGCAGTACTTC. It is translated as CASSLLPGLVGEQYF.

This clonotype was found many times. J is TRBJ2-6 and V is TRBV2, with a possible D match to TRBD1 (5 bases). V lost 3 bases and J 2 bases, leaving 5 bases between the germline ends. The CDR3 has 14 residues. The V gene's germline CDR1 is SNHLY and CDR2 FYNNEI. DNA for the CDR3: TGTGCCAGCAGTGACAGGGCTGGGGCCAACGTCCTGACTTTC. This encodes CASSDRAGANVLTF.

This clonotype was seen many times. J is TRBJ2-7 and V is TRBV28; no reliable D call. Germline CDR1 MDHEN, CDR2 SYDVKM. The CDR3 contains 12 residues. V dropped 6 bases and J dropped 3 bases, with 9 bases sitting between them. CDR3: CASRGNFYEQYF. CDR3 nucleotide sequence: TGTGCCAGCAGGGGGAACTTCTACGAGCAGTACTTC.

The table lists this clonotype with many counts. This chain joins TRBV6-9 and TRBJ1-2; TRBD1 is a possible D gene (6 bases). The CDR3 length is 16 residues. Trimming cost V 3 bases and J 4 bases, with 18 bases left between them. CDR1 is MNHGY and CDR2 is SVAAGI in the germline V gene. The CDR3 is CASSYLTGDILYGYTF. CDR3 bases: TGTGCCAGCAGTTACCTGACTGGGGACATACTCTATGGCTACACCTTC.

This clonotype was counted at least ten times. The chain combines TRBV2 with TRBJ2-7; the match to TRBD2 covers 10 bases. The V gene's germline CDR1 is SNHLY and CDR2 FYNNEI. This CDR3 has 15 residues. J gave up 3 bases and V 6 bases, and 8 bases lay outside the gene matches. The CDR3 DNA is TGTGCCAGCAGGCCCTTGTCTAGCGGGGGCTACGAGCAGTACTTC. Residues: CASRPLSSGGYEQYF.

This clonotype has at least ten counts. V gene TRBV7-9 combines with J gene TRBJ2-7; possible D gene TRBD2, 5 bases. In germline, CDR1 is SEHNR, CDR2 FQNEAQ (reference sequence). With 5 bases removed from V and 6 bases from J, the gap between germline ends came to 11 bases. This CDR3 is 12 amino acids long. In DNA form, the CDR3 reads TGTGCCAGCAGCAACCGAGGAGGCGAGCAGTACTTC. Translating gives CASSNRGGEQYF. The full variable domain, with the rest looked up from reference TRBV7-9 and TRBJ2-7, is DTGVSQNPRHKITKRGQNVTFRCDPISEHNRLYWYRQTLGQGPEFLTYFQNEAQLEKSRLLSDRFSAERPKGSFSTLEIQRTEQGDSAMYLCASSNRGGEQYFGPGTRLTVT.

This clonotype was counted ten times or more. This chain links TRBV18 with TRBJ2-1, with 12 bases identical to TRBD2. This CDR3 region has 16 residues. The V and J ends lost 3 bases and 9 bases, in that order; junction bases with no gene match: 9. Germline lookup yields CDR1 KGHSH and CDR2 LQKENI. CDR3 residues: CASSPPAGLAGGEQFF. DNA of the CDR3: TGTGCCAGCTCACCTCCCGCGGGACTAGCGGGTGGTGAGCAGTTCTTC. Full variable domain (remainder filled in from reference TRBV18 and TRBJ2-1): NAGVMQNPRHLVRRRGQEARLRCSPMKGHSHVYWYRQLPEEGLKFMVYLQKENIIDESGMPKERFSAEFPKEGPSILRIQQVVRGDSAAYFCASSPPAGLAGGEQFFGPGTRLTVL.